This is a list of T cell receptor beta chains from one sample in a study of blood T cell repertoires in COVID-19. Sequencing was performed with immunoSEQ multiplex PCR; in TCRdb, only in-frame clones are kept and a portion is missing. The profile covers more than 250,000 clones, with about four fifths appearing a single time and approximately 1.3% taken by the ten largest. Specimen: peripheral blood. All receptors derive from a woman aged 50 to 60 with acute or convalescent COVID-19. The CDR3 runs from the conserved cysteine through the conserved F or W. A D gene is named only where the DNA matches it firmly. Clone size is not always given. Where it is, it says once, few, many or a class for expanded clones.

clone size,J gene,V gene,D gene,CDR3 protein,CDR3 DNA
once,TRBJ2-1,TRBV5-8,.,CASPQGLEHPRNEQFF,TGTGCCAGCCCCCAGGGATTAGAGCATCCGAGGAATGAGCAGTTCTTC
.,TRBJ2-3,TRBV7-3,TRBD2,CASSPSGGRDTQYF,TGTGCCAGCAGCCCTAGCGGCGGGAGAGATACGCAGTATTTT
.,TRBJ2-7,TRBV4-1,TRBD2,CASSHYSGSDEQYF,TGCGCCAGCAGCCACTATAGCGGGAGCGACGAGCAGTACTTC
.,TRBJ2-7,TRBV6-6,.,CASSYRGGYEQYF,TGTGCCAGCAGTTACCGAGGGGGCTACGAGCAGTACTTC
.,TRBJ1-5,TRBV30,TRBD1,CAWSVGTGGSSQPQHF,TGTGCCTGGAGTGTAGGGACAGGAGGTTCTAGTCAGCCCCAGCATTTT
.,TRBJ1-1,TRBV3-1/TRBV3-2,TRBD1,CASSYRGKDTEAFF,TGTGCCAGCAGCTACAGGGGGAAGGACACTGAAGCTTTCTTT
.,TRBJ1-1,TRBV12-3/TRBV12-4,.,CASSQNRQLAFF,TGTGCCAGCAGTCAAAACAGGCAGTTGGCTTTCTTT
.,TRBJ2-5,TRBV5-1,TRBD2,CASSLERGTETQYF,TGCGCCAGCAGCTTGGAGCGGGGGACAGAGACCCAGTACTTC
.,TRBJ1-1,TRBV29-1,TRBD1,CSVGSGQGNGTEAFF,TGCAGCGTGGGCTCCGGACAGGGGAATGGGACTGAAGCTTTCTTT
.,TRBJ2-5,TRBV19,TRBD2,CASKTSGGAEETQYF,TGTGCCAGTAAGACTAGCGGGGGGGCCGAGGAGACCCAGTACTTC